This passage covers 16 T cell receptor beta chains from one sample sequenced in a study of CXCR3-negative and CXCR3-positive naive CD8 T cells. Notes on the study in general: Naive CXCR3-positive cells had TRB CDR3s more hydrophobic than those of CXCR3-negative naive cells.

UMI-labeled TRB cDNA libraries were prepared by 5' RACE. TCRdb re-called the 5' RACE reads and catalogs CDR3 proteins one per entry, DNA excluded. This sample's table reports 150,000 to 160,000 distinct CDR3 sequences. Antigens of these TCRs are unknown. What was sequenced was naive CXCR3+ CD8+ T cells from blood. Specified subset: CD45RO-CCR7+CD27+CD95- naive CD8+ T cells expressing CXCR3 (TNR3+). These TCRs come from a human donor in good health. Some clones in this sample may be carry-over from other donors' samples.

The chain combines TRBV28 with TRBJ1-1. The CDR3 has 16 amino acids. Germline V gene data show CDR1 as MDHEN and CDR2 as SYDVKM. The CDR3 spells CASSPHLVGKDTEAFF.

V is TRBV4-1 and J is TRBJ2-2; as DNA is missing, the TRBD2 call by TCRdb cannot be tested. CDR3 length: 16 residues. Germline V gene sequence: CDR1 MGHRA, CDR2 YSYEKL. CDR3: CASSQDSLEDTGELFF.

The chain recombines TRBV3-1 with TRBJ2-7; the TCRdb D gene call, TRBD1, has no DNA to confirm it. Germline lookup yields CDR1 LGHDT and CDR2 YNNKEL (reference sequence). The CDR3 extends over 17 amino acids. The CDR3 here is CASSQAGQARGTYEQYF.

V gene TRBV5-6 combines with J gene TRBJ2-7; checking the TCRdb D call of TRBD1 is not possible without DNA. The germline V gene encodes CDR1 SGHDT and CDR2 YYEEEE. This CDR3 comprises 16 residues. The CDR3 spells CASSRLPGQSSYEQYF.

CDR3 amino acids: CASSFPHLPGTDTQYF. The chain joins TRBV7-3 to TRBJ2-3; TCRdb calls TRBD2, which cannot be checked without DNA. Germline-derived CDR1 and CDR2 are SGHTA and FQGTGA. This CDR3 is built from 16 residues.

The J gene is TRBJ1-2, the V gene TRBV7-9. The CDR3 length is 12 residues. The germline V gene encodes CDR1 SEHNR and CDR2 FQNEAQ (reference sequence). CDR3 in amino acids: CASSRPSYGYTF.

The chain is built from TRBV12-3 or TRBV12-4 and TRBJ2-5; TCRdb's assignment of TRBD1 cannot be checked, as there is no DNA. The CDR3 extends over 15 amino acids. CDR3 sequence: CASSGSTGREETQYF.

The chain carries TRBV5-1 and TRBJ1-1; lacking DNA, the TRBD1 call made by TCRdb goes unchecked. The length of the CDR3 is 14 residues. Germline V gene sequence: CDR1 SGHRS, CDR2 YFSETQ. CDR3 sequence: CASSSGTGYTEAFF.

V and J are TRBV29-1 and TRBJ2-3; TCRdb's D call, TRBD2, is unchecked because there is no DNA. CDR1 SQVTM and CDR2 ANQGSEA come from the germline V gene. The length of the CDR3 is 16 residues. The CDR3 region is CSVEGLATSSTDTQYF.

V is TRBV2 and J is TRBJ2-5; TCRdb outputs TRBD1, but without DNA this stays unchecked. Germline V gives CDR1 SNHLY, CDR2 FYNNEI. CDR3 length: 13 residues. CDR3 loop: CASIGQRQETQYF.

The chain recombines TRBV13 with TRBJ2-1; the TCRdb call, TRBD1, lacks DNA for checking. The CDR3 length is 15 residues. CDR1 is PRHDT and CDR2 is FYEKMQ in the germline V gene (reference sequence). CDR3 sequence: CASSTSGTANNEQFF.

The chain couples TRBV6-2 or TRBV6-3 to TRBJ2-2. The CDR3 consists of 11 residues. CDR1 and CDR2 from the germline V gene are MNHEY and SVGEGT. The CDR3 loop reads CASENTGELFF.

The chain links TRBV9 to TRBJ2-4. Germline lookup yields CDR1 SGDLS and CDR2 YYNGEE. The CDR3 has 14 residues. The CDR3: CASSVEGAKNIQYF.

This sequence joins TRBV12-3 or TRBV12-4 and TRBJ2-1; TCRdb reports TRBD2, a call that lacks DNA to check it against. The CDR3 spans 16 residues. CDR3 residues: CASSYGASGADNEQFF.

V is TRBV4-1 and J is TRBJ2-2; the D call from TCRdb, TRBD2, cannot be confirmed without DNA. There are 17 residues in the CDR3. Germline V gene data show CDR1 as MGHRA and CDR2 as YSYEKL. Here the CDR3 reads CASSPSAAGGNTGKLFF.

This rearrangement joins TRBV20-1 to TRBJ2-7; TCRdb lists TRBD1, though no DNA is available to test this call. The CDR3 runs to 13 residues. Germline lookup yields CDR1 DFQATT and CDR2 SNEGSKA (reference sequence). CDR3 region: CSARDAGDYEQYF.